Given below is one T cell receptor beta chain in context. The data were obtained in a study of blood T cell repertoires in COVID-19. Study overall: PBMCs, B-cell-depleted T cells, or T cells were the source of the cDNA or gDNA that made up the material.

TCRdb's copy holds only in-frame clones and misses some; the assay was immunoSEQ multiplex PCR. Counted here are roughly 250,000 clones, more than 85% occurring once; the ten biggest clones make up roughly 1.6%. In terms of age and location, participants ranged from about 18 to 89 years and lived in about 25 US areas. Categorization into cohorts depended on clinical history that participants reported. Cohort 3 recovered donors had two negative PCRs, clearance, or symptom resolution. The CDR3 loop spans 15 amino acids. V lost 2 bases to trimming and J lost 1 base, with 11 bases between them. Germline V gene sequence: CDR1 LNHNV, CDR2 YYDKDF (reference sequence).

The TCR was taken from a woman aged 45 to 65 who had recovered from COVID-19. The specimen sequenced was PBMCs or T cells enriched from blood (not recorded which). This chain joins TRBV15 and TRBJ1-1; D remains unclear. CDR3 sequence: CATSRRYGENTEAFF. The CDR3 nucleotides are TGTGCCACCAGCAGAAGATACGGGGAGAACACTGAAGCTTTCTTT.